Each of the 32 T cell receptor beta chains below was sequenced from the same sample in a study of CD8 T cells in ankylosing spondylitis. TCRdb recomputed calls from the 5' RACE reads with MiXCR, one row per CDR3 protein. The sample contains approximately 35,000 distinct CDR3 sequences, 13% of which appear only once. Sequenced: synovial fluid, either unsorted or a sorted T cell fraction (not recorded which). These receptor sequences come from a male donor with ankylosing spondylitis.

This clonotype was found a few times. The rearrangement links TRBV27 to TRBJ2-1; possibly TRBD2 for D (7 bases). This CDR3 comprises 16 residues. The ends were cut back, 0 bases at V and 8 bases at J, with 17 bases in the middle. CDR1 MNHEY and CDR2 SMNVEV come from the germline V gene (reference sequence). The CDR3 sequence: CASSLSPGAGVDEQFF. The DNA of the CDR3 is TGTGCCAGCAGTTTATCACCGGGGGCGGGGGTCGATGAGCAGTTCTTC.

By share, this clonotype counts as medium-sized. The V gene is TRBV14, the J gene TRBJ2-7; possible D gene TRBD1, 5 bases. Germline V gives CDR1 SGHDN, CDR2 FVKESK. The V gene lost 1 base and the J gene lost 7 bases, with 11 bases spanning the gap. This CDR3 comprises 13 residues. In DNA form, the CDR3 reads TGTGCCAGCAGCCAAGTGCAGGGCGTTGAGCAGTACTTC. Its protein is CASSQVQGVEQYF. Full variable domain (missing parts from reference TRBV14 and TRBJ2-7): EAGVTQFPSHSVIEKGQTVTLRCDPISGHDNLYWYRRVMGKEIKFLLHFVKESKQDESGMPNNRFLAERTGGTYSTLKVQPAELEDSGVYFCASSQVQGVEQYFGPGTRLTVT.

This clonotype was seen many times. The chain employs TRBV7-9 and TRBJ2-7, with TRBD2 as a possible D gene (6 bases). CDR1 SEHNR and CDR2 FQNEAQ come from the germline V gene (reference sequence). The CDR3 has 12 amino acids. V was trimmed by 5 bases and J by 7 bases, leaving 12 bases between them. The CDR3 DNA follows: TGTGCCAGCAGCCTCCGGGAGCTAGAGCAGTACTTC. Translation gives CASSLRELEQYF. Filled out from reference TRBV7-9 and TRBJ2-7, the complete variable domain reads DTGVSQNPRHKITKRGQNVTFRCDPISEHNRLYWYRQTLGQGPEFLTYFQNEAQLEKSRLLSDRFSAERPKGSFSTLEIQRTEQGDSAMYLCASSLRELEQYFGPGTRLTVT.

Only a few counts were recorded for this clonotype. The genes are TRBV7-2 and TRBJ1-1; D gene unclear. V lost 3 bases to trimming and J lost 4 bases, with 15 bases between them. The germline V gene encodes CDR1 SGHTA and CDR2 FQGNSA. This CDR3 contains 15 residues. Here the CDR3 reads CASSFGSPRGTEAFF. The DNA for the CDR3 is TGTGCCAGCAGCTTTGGGTCTCCCCGGGGCACTGAAGCTTTCTTT.

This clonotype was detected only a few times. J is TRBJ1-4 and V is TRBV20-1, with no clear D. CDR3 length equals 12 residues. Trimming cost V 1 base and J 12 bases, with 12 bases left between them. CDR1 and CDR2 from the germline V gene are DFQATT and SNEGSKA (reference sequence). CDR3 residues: CSARVALEELFF. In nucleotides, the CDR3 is TGCAGTGCTAGAGTAGCCCTTGAGGAACTGTTTTTT.

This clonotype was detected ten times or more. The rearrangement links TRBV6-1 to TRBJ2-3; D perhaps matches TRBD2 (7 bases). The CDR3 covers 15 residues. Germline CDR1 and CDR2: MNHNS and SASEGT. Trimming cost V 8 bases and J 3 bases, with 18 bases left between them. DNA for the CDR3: TGTGCCAGCTCCCGAGGGGGGGGGGCTACAGATACGCAGTATTTT. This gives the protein CASSRGGGATDTQYF.

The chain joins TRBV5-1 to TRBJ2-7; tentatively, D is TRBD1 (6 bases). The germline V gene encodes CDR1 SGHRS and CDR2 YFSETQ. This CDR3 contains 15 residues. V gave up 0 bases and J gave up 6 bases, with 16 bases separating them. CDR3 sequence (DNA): TGCGCCAGCAGCTTGGCCCCGGGACATGATCCCGAGCAGTACTTC. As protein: CASSLAPGHDPEQYF.

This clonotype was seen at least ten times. In nucleotides, the CDR3 is TGTGCCAGCAGGTCGGAGAGCGGTAGCTCCTACGAGCAGTACTTC. Its protein is CASRSESGSSYEQYF. The genes are TRBV2 and TRBJ2-7; D perhaps matches TRBD2 (5 bases). The CDR3 contains 15 residues. Per the germline V gene, CDR1 is SNHLY and CDR2 is FYNNEI. The V gene lost 6 bases and the J gene lost 0 bases, with 15 bases spanning the gap.

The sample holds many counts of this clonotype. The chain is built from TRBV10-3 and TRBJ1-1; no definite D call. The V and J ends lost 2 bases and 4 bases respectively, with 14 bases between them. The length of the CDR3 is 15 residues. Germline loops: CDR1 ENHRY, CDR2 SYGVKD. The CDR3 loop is CAISETRFAGTEAFF. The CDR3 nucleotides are TGTGCCATCAGTGAGACCAGGTTTGCGGGCACTGAAGCTTTCTTT.

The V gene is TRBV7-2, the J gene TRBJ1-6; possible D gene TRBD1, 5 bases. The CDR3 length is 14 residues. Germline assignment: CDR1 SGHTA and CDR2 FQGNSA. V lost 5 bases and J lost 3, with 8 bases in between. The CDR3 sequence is CASSAGLYNSPLHF. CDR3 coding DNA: TGTGCCAGCAGCGCGGGGCTCTATAATTCACCCCTCCACTTT.

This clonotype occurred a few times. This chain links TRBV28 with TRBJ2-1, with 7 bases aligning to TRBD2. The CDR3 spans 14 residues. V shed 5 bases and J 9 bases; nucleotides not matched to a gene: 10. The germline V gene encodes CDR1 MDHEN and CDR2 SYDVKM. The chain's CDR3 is CASSPGGRVSEQFF. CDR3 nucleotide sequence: TGTGCCAGCAGTCCGGGGGGACGGGTGAGTGAGCAGTTCTTC.

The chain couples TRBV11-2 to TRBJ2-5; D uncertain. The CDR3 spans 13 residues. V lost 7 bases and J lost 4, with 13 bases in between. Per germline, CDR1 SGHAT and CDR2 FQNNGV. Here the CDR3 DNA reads TGTGCCAGCACCCTACCGGGTCGAGAGACCCAGTACTTC. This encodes CASTLPGRETQYF.

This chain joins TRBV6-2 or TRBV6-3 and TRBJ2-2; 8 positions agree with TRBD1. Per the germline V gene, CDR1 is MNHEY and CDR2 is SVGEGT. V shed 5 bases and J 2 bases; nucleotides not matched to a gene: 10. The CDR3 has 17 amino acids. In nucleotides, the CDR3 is TGTGCCAGCAGTAAAGAGGAAGGACAGGGCAACACCGGGGAGCTGTTTTTT. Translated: CASSKEEGQGNTGELFF.

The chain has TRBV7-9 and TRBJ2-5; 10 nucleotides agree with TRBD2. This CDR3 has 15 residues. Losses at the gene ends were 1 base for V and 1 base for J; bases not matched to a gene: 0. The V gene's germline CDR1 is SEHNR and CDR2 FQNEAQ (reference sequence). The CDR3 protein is CASSLGTSGQETQYF. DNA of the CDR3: TGTGCCAGCAGCTTAGGGACTAGCGGCCAAGAGACCCAGTACTTC.

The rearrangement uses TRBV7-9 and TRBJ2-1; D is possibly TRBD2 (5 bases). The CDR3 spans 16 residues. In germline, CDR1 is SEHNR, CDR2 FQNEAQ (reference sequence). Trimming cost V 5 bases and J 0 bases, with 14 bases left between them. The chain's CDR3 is CASSQFLGSSYNEQFF. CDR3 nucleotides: TGTGCCAGCAGCCAATTTTTGGGGAGCTCCTACAATGAGCAGTTCTTC.

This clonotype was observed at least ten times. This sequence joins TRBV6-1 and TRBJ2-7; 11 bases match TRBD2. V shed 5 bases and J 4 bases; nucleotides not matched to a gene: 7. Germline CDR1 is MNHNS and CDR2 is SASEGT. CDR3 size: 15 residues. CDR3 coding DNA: TGTGCCAGCAGTCCAAATAGCGGGGGGGGTTACGAGCAGTACTTC. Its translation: CASSPNSGGGYEQYF.

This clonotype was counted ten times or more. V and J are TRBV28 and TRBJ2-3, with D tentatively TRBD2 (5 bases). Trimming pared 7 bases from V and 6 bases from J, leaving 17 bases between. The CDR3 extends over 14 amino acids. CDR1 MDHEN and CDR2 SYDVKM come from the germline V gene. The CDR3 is CASKVGALFDTQYF. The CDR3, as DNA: TGTGCCAGCAAAGTGGGAGCTCTTTTCGATACGCAGTATTTT.

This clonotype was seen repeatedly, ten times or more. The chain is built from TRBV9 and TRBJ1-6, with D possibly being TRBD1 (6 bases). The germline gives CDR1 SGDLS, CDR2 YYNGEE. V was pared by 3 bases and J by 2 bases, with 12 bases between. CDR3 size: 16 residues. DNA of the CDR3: TGTGCCAGCAGCGGAAACAGGGATGCCTATAATTCACCCCTCCACTTT. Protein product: CASSGNRDAYNSPLHF. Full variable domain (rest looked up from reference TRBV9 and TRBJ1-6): DSGVTQTPKHLITATGQRVTLRCSPRSGDLSVYWYQQSLDQGLQFLIQYYNGEERAKGNILERFSAQQFPDLHSELNLSSLELGDSALYFCASSGNRDAYNSPLHFGNGTRLTVT.

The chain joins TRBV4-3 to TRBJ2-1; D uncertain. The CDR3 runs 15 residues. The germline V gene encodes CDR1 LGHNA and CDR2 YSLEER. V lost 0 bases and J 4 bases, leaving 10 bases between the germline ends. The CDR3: CASSQDGLRYNEQFF. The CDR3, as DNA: TGCGCCAGCAGCCAAGATGGTCTTCGGTACAATGAGCAGTTCTTC.

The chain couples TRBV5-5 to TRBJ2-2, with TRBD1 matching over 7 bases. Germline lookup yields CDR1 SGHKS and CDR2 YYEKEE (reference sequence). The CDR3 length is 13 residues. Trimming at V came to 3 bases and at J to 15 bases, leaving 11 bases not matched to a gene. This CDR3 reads CASSSPPGGRMFF. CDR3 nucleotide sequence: TGTGCCAGCAGCTCCCCACCAGGGGGAAGGATGTTTTTT.

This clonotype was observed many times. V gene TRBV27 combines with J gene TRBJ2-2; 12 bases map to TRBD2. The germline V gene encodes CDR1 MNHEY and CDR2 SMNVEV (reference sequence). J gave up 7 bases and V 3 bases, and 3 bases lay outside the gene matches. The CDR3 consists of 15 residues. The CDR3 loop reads CASSFGTSGFGELFF. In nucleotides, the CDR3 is TGTGCCAGCAGTTTCGGGACTAGCGGGTTCGGGGAGCTGTTTTTT.

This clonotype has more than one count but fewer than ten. The CDR3: CASSLVRVGNTEAFF. Here the CDR3 DNA reads TGTGCCAGCAGCTTAGTTAGGGTAGGGAACACTGAAGCTTTCTTT. This chain links TRBV7-8 with TRBJ1-1; D unclear. V was clipped by 1 base and J by 1 base, with 10 bases between them. This CDR3 has 15 residues. Germline CDR1 SGHVS, CDR2 FQNEAQ.

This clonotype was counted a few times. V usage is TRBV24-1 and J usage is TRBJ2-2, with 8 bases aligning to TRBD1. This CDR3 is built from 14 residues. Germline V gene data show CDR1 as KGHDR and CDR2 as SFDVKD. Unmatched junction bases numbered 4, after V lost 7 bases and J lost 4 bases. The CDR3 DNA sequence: TGTGCCACCAGGGACAGGGTAGGCACCGGGGAGCTGTTTTTT. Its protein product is CATRDRVGTGELFF.

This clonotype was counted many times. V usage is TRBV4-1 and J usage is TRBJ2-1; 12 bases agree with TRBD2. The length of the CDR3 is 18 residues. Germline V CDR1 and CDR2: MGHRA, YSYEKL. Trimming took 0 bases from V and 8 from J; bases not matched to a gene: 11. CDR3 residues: CASSQDPPLAGGRDEQFF. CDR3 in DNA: TGCGCCAGCAGCCAAGACCCTCCGCTAGCGGGAGGGAGGGATGAGCAGTTCTTC.

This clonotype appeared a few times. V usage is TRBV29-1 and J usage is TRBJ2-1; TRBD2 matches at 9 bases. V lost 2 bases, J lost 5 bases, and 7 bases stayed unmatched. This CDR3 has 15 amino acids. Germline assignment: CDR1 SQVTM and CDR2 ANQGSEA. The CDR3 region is CSVEFRTSADNEQFF. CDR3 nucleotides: TGCAGCGTTGAATTCCGGACTAGCGCTGACAATGAGCAGTTCTTC.

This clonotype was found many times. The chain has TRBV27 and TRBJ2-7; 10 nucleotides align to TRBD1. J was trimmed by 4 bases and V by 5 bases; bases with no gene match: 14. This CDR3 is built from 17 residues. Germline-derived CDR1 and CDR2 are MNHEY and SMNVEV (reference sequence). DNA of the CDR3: TGTGCCAGCAGTCCTGGGTTGGGACAGGGGTTTCAATACGAGCAGTACTTC. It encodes CASSPGLGQGFQYEQYF.

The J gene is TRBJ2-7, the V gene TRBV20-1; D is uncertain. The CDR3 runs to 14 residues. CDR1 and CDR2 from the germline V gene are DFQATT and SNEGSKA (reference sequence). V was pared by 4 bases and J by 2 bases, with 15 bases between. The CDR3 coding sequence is TGCAGTGCTACTTCGACAAAAACTACCTACGAGCAGTACTTC. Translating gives CSATSTKTTYEQYF.

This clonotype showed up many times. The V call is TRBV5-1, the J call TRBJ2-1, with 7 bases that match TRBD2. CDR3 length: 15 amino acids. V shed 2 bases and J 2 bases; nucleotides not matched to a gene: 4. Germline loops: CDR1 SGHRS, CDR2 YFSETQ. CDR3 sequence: CASSFSAGAYNEQFF. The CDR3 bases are TGCGCCAGCAGCTTTTCGGCGGGAGCCTACAATGAGCAGTTCTTC.

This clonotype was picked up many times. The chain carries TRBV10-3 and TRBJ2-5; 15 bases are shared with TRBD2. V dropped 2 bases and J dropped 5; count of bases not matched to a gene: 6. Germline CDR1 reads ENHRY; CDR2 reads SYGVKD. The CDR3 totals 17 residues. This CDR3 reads CAISERTSGRESETQYF. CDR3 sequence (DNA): TGTGCCATCAGTGAGCGGACTAGCGGGAGGGAATCGGAGACCCAGTACTTC.

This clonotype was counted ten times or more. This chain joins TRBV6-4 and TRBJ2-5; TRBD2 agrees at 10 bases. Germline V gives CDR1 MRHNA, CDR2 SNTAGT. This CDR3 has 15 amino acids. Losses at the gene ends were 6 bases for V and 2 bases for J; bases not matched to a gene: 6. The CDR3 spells CASSASGGAQETQYF. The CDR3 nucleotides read TGTGCCAGCAGCGCTAGCGGGGGAGCGCAAGAGACCCAGTACTTC.

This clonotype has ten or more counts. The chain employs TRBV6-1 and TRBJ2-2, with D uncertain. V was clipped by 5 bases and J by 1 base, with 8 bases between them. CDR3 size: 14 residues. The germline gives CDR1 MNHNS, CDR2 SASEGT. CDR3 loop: CASSRRLNTGELFF. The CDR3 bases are TGTGCCAGCAGTCGCCGACTGAACACCGGGGAGCTGTTTTTT.

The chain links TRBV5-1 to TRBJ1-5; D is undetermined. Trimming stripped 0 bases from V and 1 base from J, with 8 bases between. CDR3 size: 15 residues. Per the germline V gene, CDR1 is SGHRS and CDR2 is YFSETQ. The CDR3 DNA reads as TGCGCCAGCAGCTTGGCGGGAGCCAGCAATCAGCCCCAGCATTTT. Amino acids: CASSLAGASNQPQHF.